The 3 T cell receptor beta chains in this list originate from one sample, sequenced in a study of graft-versus-host responses after intestinal transplantation. Generated by immunoSEQ multiplex PCR, the TCRdb table keeps only in-frame clones and is missing some. Here the sample spans about 37,000 clones, roughly 90% being singletons. Both intraepithelial and lamina propria lymphocytes were released by processing graft tissue. Sequencing used ileum tissue, obtained 200 to 210 days after intestinal transplant. These receptors were collected from a human patient who received an intestinal transplant, so some T cells may come from the graft donor.

The chain recombines TRBV4-2 with TRBJ2-3; possibly TRBD2 for D (6 bases). The CDR3 totals 14 residues. Trimming removed 0 bases from V and 4 bases from J, with 8 bases in between. In germline, CDR1 is LGHNA, CDR2 YNFKEQ. The CDR3 sequence: CASSQDTGADTQYF. The CDR3 DNA sequence: TGTGCCAGCAGCCAAGATACGGGGGCAGATACGCAGTATTTT.

This chain connects TRBV28 to TRBJ2-7; D tentatively reads TRBD1 or TRBD2 (5 bases each). The CDR3 length is 15 residues. Germline-derived CDR1 and CDR2 are MDHEN and SYDVKM. Trimming shortened V by 2 bases and J by 0 bases, and 11 bases separated the two germline ends. The CDR3 sequence: CASSLGGGSSYEQYF. The CDR3 nucleotides are TGTGCCAGCAGTTTAGGGGGTGGGAGCTCCTACGAGCAGTACTTC.

V gene TRBV5-1 combines with J gene TRBJ2-2; D unresolved. CDR1 is SGHRS, CDR2 YFSETQ, per germline. The ends were cut back, 0 bases at V and 2 bases at J, with 14 bases in the middle. The CDR3 consists of 17 residues. Here the CDR3 reads CASSLGVFGLNTGELFF. CDR3 in DNA: TGCGCCAGCAGCTTGGGGGTCTTTGGTCTCAACACCGGGGAGCTGTTTTTT. The full variable domain, in which reference TRBV5-1 and TRBJ2-2 provide the parts outside the CDR3, is KAGVTQTPRYLIKTRGQQVTLSCSPISGHRSVSWYQQTPGQGLQFLFEYFSETQRNKGNFPGRFSGRQFSNSRSEMNVSTLELGDSALYLCASSLGVFGLNTGELFFGEGSRLTVL.